The 24 T cell receptor beta chains listed next were all sequenced from one sample in a study of human T cells and chemical hapten exposure (dated by TCRdb to the early 2020s). In the paper's terms, the time point label means: patch test 1, 2 weeks after DPC sensitization. Reading the label with the study, this specimen's treatment or condition is: therapeutic diphenylcyclopropenone sensitization with weekly scalp DPC. Libraries were built with RACE. Sequencing took place on a NextSeq 500. TCRdb reworked the public reads: Q25 trimming with fastp, MiXCR clone assembly, productive beta chains retained. Under each unique CDR3 protein, matching rows form one entry showing the most common genes and DNA. Across this sample there are tens of thousands of distinct CDR3 sequences, with about an eighth seen only once. Jointly, the top ten make up under 4% of the sample. The sample in question was whole blood, obtained in connection with sensitization to the hapten diphenylcyclopropenone (DPC). The receptors shown here come from an older woman with alopecia areata. Some clones in this sample may be carry-over from other donors' samples.

This clonotype was counted a few times. The chain uses TRBV3-1 and TRBJ1-1; D is unresolved. The ends were cut back, 1 base at V and 1 base at J, with 7 bases in the middle. The CDR3 is 14 residues long. Germline CDR1 reads LGHDT; CDR2 reads YNNKEL (reference sequence). The CDR3 nucleotides are TGTGCCAGCAGCCAAGCGGGCCCGAACACTGAAGCTTTCTTT. Translation gives CASSQAGPNTEAFF.

The chain is built from TRBV10-3 and TRBJ1-1, with D perhaps matching TRBD1 (6 bases). This CDR3 spans 13 amino acids. Germline V CDR1 and CDR2: ENHRY, SYGVKD. Trimming pared 11 bases from V and 1 base from J, leaving 14 bases between. CDR3 nucleotide sequence: TGTGCCGTTACCGGGACACCGAACACTGAAGCTTTCTTT. Translation: CAVTGTPNTEAFF.

This clonotype was seen a handful of times. This chain connects TRBV29-1 to TRBJ2-7, with TRBD1 identical over 11 bases. The ends lost 4 bases at V and 4 bases at J; junction bases unmatched: 0. The length of the CDR3 is 12 residues. The germline gives CDR1 SQVTM, CDR2 ANQGSEA. The CDR3 DNA reads TGCAGCGTTGGGGACAGGGGGTACGAGCAGTACTTC. It is translated as CSVGDRGYEQYF.

This clonotype was seen at least ten times. This rearrangement joins TRBV18 to TRBJ2-5, with 7 bases aligning to TRBD2. Germline V CDR1 and CDR2: KGHSH, LQKENI. The junction had 2 bases not matched to a gene; V was cut back by 4 bases and J by 0 bases. This CDR3 is built from 14 residues. Here the CDR3 reads CASSRAGHQETQYF. The CDR3, as DNA: TGTGCCAGCTCACGAGCGGGGCACCAAGAGACCCAGTACTTC.

This clonotype was seen at least ten times. This chain uses TRBV2 with TRBJ2-3, with D unresolved. This CDR3 contains 13 residues. V gave up 7 bases and J gave up 0 bases, with 8 bases separating them. CDR1 SNHLY and CDR2 FYNNEI come from the germline V gene. CDR3 protein: CASKGFSTDTQYF. CDR3 in DNA: TGTGCCAGCAAGGGCTTTAGCACAGATACGCAGTATTTT.

The chain links TRBV5-4 to TRBJ1-1; 8 positions match TRBD1. The germline V gene encodes CDR1 SGHNT and CDR2 YYREEE (reference sequence). V was pared by 0 bases and J by 4 bases, with 2 bases of the junction left unmatched. The CDR3 covers 14 residues. CDR3 loop: CASSLGTGGTEAFF. CDR3 nucleotide sequence: TGTGCCAGCAGCTTGGGAACAGGGGGCACTGAAGCTTTCTTT.

This clonotype turned up a few times. The chain couples TRBV11-3 to TRBJ2-7; 12 bases line up with TRBD1. Germline lookup yields CDR1 SGHNT and CDR2 YENEEA. The junction had 8 bases not matched to a gene; V was cut back by 8 bases and J by 6 bases. The length of the CDR3 is 14 residues. The CDR3 bases are TGTGCCAGCGGGACAGGGGGCTTTTCTTCCGAGCAGTACTTC. As protein: CASGTGGFSSEQYF.

V usage is TRBV2 and J usage is TRBJ2-5; D is ambiguous. The CDR3 runs to 13 residues. The germline V and J ends were trimmed by 5 bases and 4 bases, with 11 bases remaining between them. The V gene's germline CDR1 is SNHLY and CDR2 FYNNEI. CDR3 sequence: CASSSGVRETQYF. CDR3 DNA sequence: TGTGCCAGCAGTTCAGGAGTCCGAGAGACCCAGTACTTC.

This clonotype was observed many times. The rearrangement links TRBV5-1 to TRBJ1-5; a possible D gene is TRBD1 (5 bases). The CDR3 totals 14 residues. Germline V gene lookup returns CDR1 SGHRS and CDR2 YFSETQ. V was pared by 2 bases and J by 7 bases, with 13 bases between. CDR3 in amino acids: CASSLDSPRQPQHF. CDR3 nucleotides: TGCGCCAGCAGCTTAGACAGTCCAAGGCAGCCCCAGCATTTT. Combining the CDR3 with reference TRBV5-1 and TRBJ1-5 gives the whole variable domain KAGVTQTPRYLIKTRGQQVTLSCSPISGHRSVSWYQQTPGQGLQFLFEYFSETQRNKGNFPGRFSGRQFSNSRSEMNVSTLELGDSALYLCASSLDSPRQPQHFGDGTRLSIL.

This rearrangement joins TRBV12-3 or TRBV12-4 to TRBJ2-2; D is ambiguous. The CDR3 spans 13 residues. V was shortened by 5 bases and J by 7 bases, with 11 bases between the two germline ends. This chain's CDR3 is CASSLPHGGELFF. The DNA of the CDR3 is TGTGCCAGCAGTCTACCCCACGGCGGGGAGCTGTTTTTT.

In its sample, this clonotype was seen a few times. The V call is TRBV4-1, the J call TRBJ2-3; TRBD2 agrees at 9 bases. The CDR3 extends over 19 amino acids. The germline CDR1 and CDR2 sequences are MGHRA and YSYEKL. V dropped 0 bases and J dropped 2; count of bases not matched to a gene: 12. CDR3 region: CASSQDRNGAGGLTDTQYF. CDR3 nucleotides: TGCGCCAGCAGCCAAGACAGGAACGGAGCGGGGGGCCTCACAGATACGCAGTATTTT.

This clonotype has only a few counts. The V call is TRBV18, the J call TRBJ2-7; D not certain. Germline CDR1 and CDR2: KGHSH and LQKENI. The V and J ends lost 1 base and 5 bases respectively, with 12 bases between them. This CDR3 has 14 residues. The CDR3 nucleotides read TGTGCCAGCTCACCACGGGGTTCTGTCCACGAGCAGTACTTC. Protein product: CASSPRGSVHEQYF.

This clonotype was detected ten times or more. The chain carries TRBV29-1 and TRBJ2-3; D unresolved. The CDR3 runs to 13 residues. The germline V gene encodes CDR1 SQVTM and CDR2 ANQGSEA. Trimming removed 1 base at V and 3 bases at J, with 8 bases between. CDR3 region: CSVEGMGTDTQYF. CDR3 in DNA: TGCAGCGTTGAAGGGATGGGGACAGATACGCAGTATTTT.

This clonotype was counted at least ten times. The chain uses TRBV19 and TRBJ2-1; D call uncertain. V lost 3 bases and J 7 bases, leaving 4 bases between the germline ends. The CDR3 has 11 amino acids. Per the germline V gene, CDR1 is LNHDA and CDR2 is SQIVND (reference sequence). In nucleotides, the CDR3 is TGTGCCAGTAGTATGCGAAATGAGCAGTTCTTC. Its translation is CASSMRNEQFF.

This clonotype was picked up a small number of times. The genes are TRBV29-1 and TRBJ1-1, with D hard to call. CDR1 is SQVTM and CDR2 is ANQGSEA in the germline V gene. The V end lost 2 bases, the J end lost 0 bases, and 7 bases lay between the germline ends. The CDR3 has 13 residues. The CDR3 sequence: CSVEQGLNTEAFF. The CDR3 region has the DNA TGCAGCGTTGAACAAGGGCTGAACACTGAAGCTTTCTTT. Full variable domain (outside the CDR3, taken from reference TRBV29-1 and TRBJ1-1): SAVISQKPSRDICQRGTSLTIQCQVDSQVTMMFWYRQQPGQSLTLIATANQGSEATYESGFVIDKFPISRPNLTFSTLTVSNMSPEDSSIYLCSVEQGLNTEAFFGQGTRLTVV.

This chain joins TRBV12-3 or TRBV12-4 and TRBJ2-5, with TRBD1 identical over 9 bases. The trim removed 6 bases at V and 2 bases at J, leaving 4 bases unmatched. The CDR3 is made up of 14 amino acids. In DNA form, the CDR3 reads TGTGCCAGCAGCGAGACAGGGGGTCAAGAGACCCAGTACTTC. Encoded protein: CASSETGGQETQYF.

The chain couples TRBV6-5 to TRBJ1-1, with TRBD1 as a possible D gene (6 bases). Germline loops: CDR1 MNHEY, CDR2 SVGAGI. This CDR3 is 14 amino acids long. Trimming took 2 bases from V and 4 from J, leaving 11 bases between them. The CDR3 loop is CASSYGGAVTEAFF. CDR3 sequence (DNA): TGTGCCAGCAGTTACGGGGGGGCCGTCACTGAAGCTTTCTTT.

The sample holds a few counts of this clonotype. V and J are TRBV18 and TRBJ2-6; weak D call: TRBD2 (7 bases). Trimming left V 1 base short and J 0 bases short, with 16 bases between. The CDR3 totals 19 residues. Germline values: CDR1 KGHSH, CDR2 LQKENI. The CDR3 coding sequence is TGTGCCAGCTCACCACAGTTGGGGGGGCCCACCTCTGGGGCCAACGTCCTGACTTTC. This encodes CASSPQLGGPTSGANVLTF.

This clonotype has more than one count but fewer than ten. The chain uses TRBV18 and TRBJ2-3; 7 positions agree with TRBD2. The CDR3 is 16 residues long. Germline V gene data show CDR1 as KGHSH and CDR2 as LQKENI. The V gene end was trimmed by 6 bases and the J gene end by 7 bases; junction bases not matched to a gene: 16. CDR3 sequence (DNA): TGTGCCAGCTCTCCTATAGCGGGTTCGGGCGTGAATACGCAGTATTTT. Its protein product is CASSPIAGSGVNTQYF.

This clonotype appeared a few times. The chain joins TRBV7-9 to TRBJ2-5; D is possibly TRBD2 (6 bases). Germline assignment: CDR1 SEHNR and CDR2 FQNEAQ (reference sequence). The CDR3 consists of 18 residues. Trimming shortened V by 2 bases and J by 1 base, and 20 bases separated the two germline ends. The CDR3: CASSLPSSPRDSQETQYF. For the CDR3, the DNA is TGTGCCAGCAGCTTACCCTCGTCCCCGCGGGACTCCCAAGAGACCCAGTACTTC.

This clonotype came up a few times. The rearrangement uses TRBV21-1 and TRBJ2-7; whether TRBD2, the table's D call, matches the DNA was not checked. TRBV21-1 is a recognized pseudogene. This CDR3 region has 16 residues. CDR3 in amino acids: CASSKREGLAGNEQYF. The CDR3 bases are TGTGCCAGCAGCAAGAGGGAGGGACTAGCGGGCAACGAGCAGTACTTC.

This clonotype was counted only a few times. The V and J genes are TRBV3-1 and TRBJ2-1; no reliable D call. The ends were cut back, 0 bases at V and 4 bases at J, with 10 bases in the middle. This CDR3 contains 15 residues. Germline V CDR1 and CDR2: LGHDT, YNNKEL (reference sequence). This chain's CDR3 is CASSQDGQTYNEQFF. The CDR3 DNA follows: TGTGCCAGCAGCCAAGATGGTCAGACGTACAATGAGCAGTTCTTC.

The CDR3 loop is CATSRERYSENIQYF. Here the CDR3 DNA reads TGTGCCACCAGCAGAGAGAGGTATTCGGAAAACATTCAGTACTTC. The chain employs TRBV15 and TRBJ2-4; D remains ambiguous. V was pared by 0 bases and J by 5 bases, with 11 bases between. The CDR3 sequence is 15 residues long. From germline, CDR1 is LNHNV and CDR2 YYDKDF (reference sequence). The full variable domain, with the rest looked up from reference TRBV15 and TRBJ2-4, is DAMVIQNPRYQVTQFGKPVTLSCSQTLNHNVMYWYQQKSSQAPKLLFHYYDKDFNNEADTPDNFQSRRPNTSFCFLDIRSPGLGDTAMYLCATSRERYSENIQYFGAGTRLSVL.

V usage is TRBV20-1 and J usage is TRBJ1-5; D gene uncertain. CDR3 length: 13 residues. The V and J ends lost 6 bases and 11 bases respectively, with 20 bases between them. Per the germline V gene, CDR1 is DFQATT and CDR2 is SNEGSKA (reference sequence). CDR3 sequence (DNA): TGCAGTGCCCCGGGTCAGTTAGTTGGGTCCCAGCATTTT. Encoded protein: CSAPGQLVGSQHF.